Below are 26 T cell receptor beta chains sequenced from a single sample in a study of blood T cell repertoires in COVID-19. Repertoires were generated with immunoSEQ multiplex PCR, while TCRdb's copy carries only in-frame clones and drops some. The sample lists about 200,000 clones; 81% were seen once. The sample comprised peripheral blood. The receptors shown here come from a woman of 80 years or more with acute or convalescent COVID-19.

Points on this clone: One junction end does not reproduce the germline sequence, and a read error may be involved. The chain combines TRBV30 with TRBJ1-5; D gene ambiguous. This CDR3 contains 13 residues. The germline V gene has CDR1 GTSNPN and CDR2 SVGIG (reference sequence). The CDR3 region is CAWSVASYQPQHF. CDR3 coding DNA: TGTGCCTGGAGTGTAGCTAGCTATCAGCCCCAGCATTTT.

The V gene is TRBV7-9, the J gene TRBJ1-6, with D perhaps TRBD1 (6 bases). The CDR3 spans 14 residues. V dropped 5 bases and J dropped 9 bases, with 14 bases sitting between them. Germline V gives CDR1 SEHNR, CDR2 FQNEAQ (reference sequence). CDR3 DNA: TGTGCCAGCAGCCTATCTGGACAGCTTTCACCCCTCCACTTT. Protein product: CASSLSGQLSPLHF.

The CDR3 DNA is TGCGCCAGCGCGCCTACGGGACTAGCGGAAAAGCAGTTCTTC. It is translated as CASAPTGLAEKQFF. V and J are TRBV5-1 and TRBJ2-1, with 11 bases identical to TRBD2. The V gene end was trimmed by 7 bases and the J gene end by 11 bases; junction bases not matched to a gene: 11. Germline V gene lookup returns CDR1 SGHRS and CDR2 YFSETQ. The CDR3 has 14 amino acids.

V is TRBV30 and J is TRBJ1-1; D is perhaps TRBD1 (6 bases). CDR3 length: 14 residues. V shed 5 bases and J shed 4 bases, with 17 bases lying between them. The V gene's germline CDR1 is GTSNPN and CDR2 SVGIG (reference sequence). The DNA for the CDR3 is TGTGCCTGGGAAGCACAGGGCTCGGGCACTGAAGCTTTCTTT. Translation gives CAWEAQGSGTEAFF.

V and J are TRBV30 and TRBJ2-7; 9 bases map to TRBD1. The CDR3 has 17 amino acids. Germline values: CDR1 GTSNPN, CDR2 SVGIG (reference sequence). V was clipped by 4 bases and J by 3 bases; unmatched bases: 16. The CDR3 coding sequence is TGTGCCTGGAACCCCACCCCCCCAGGGACAGGGATCTACGAGCAGTACTTC. Translated: CAWNPTPPGTGIYEQYF.

Only a few counts were recorded for this clone. The V and J genes are TRBV2 and TRBJ2-3; D possibly corresponds to TRBD2 (5 bases). V was clipped by 7 bases and J by 2 bases, with 13 bases between them. Germline CDR1 is SNHLY and CDR2 is FYNNEI. The CDR3 has 14 amino acids. The CDR3 bases are TGTGCCAGCAACGGACTCATACTCACAGATACGCAGTATTTT. Translation: CASNGLILTDTQYF.

This clone was recorded only once. The rearrangement uses TRBV5-1 and TRBJ2-4; TRBD2 matches at 13 bases. The CDR3 runs to 19 residues. Germline-derived CDR1 and CDR2 are SGHRS and YFSETQ. V trimming: 4 bases; J trimming: 7 bases; junction bases outside the gene matches: 17. The DNA for the CDR3 is TGCGCCAGCAGCCCTGGACAGGGACGGACTAGCGGGAGAATGAACATTCAGTACTTC. Translating gives CASSPGQGRTSGRMNIQYF.

The chain employs TRBV10-2 and TRBJ1-4, with D tentatively TRBD1 (6 bases). CDR1 is WSHSY and CDR2 is SAAADI in the germline V gene. Trimming left V 6 bases short and J 14 bases short, with 22 bases between. The length of the CDR3 is 14 residues. In DNA form, the CDR3 reads TGCGCCAGCAGGAACCCTCCTCCCACAGGGCATCTGTTTTTT. Translation: CASRNPPPTGHLFF.

This clone showed up just a few times. The V call is TRBV25-1, the J call TRBJ2-1; 10 nucleotides align to TRBD1. Germline trimming cut 4 bases from V and 8 bases from J; bases unmatched to any gene: 5. In germline, CDR1 is MGHDK, CDR2 SYGVNS. The CDR3 runs 14 residues. The CDR3 DNA follows: TGTGCCAGCAGTGGACAGGGGGCGAGTTATGAGCAGTTCTTC. Translating gives CASSGQGASYEQFF.

The V call is TRBV6-5, the J call TRBJ1-1, with D uncertain. Germline CDR1 is MNHEY and CDR2 is SVGAGI. V lost 6 bases to trimming and J lost 7 bases, with 12 bases between them. The CDR3 is made up of 12 amino acids. In DNA, the CDR3 is TGTGCCAGCAGCACAGCGGGAGGTGAAGCTTTCTTT. Translation: CASSTAGGEAFF.

The rearrangement uses TRBV12-3 or TRBV12-4 and TRBJ1-6; perhaps TRBD1 as D (5 bases). Trimming removed 6 bases from V and 7 bases from J, with 10 bases in between. The CDR3 is 13 residues long. CDR3 bases: TGTGCCAGCAGGCGGGACGCAAATTCACCCCTCCACTTT. Translation gives CASRRDANSPLHF.

The genes are TRBV2 and TRBJ2-7; 10 positions agree with TRBD2. The CDR3 covers 15 residues. With 1 base clipped from V and 6 bases from J, the junction kept 6 bases outside the gene matches. Per the germline V gene, CDR1 is SNHLY and CDR2 is FYNNEI. CDR3: CASSEGLAGEGEQYF. Here the CDR3 DNA reads TGTGCCAGCAGTGAAGGGCTAGCGGGGGAGGGCGAGCAGTACTTC.

The chain carries TRBV3-1 (or the pseudogene TRBV3-2) and TRBJ2-5; the match to TRBD2 covers 8 bases. V dropped 4 bases and J dropped 3; count of bases not matched to a gene: 10. The length of the CDR3 is 16 residues. Germline V gene lookup returns CDR1 LGHDT and CDR2 YNNKEL (reference sequence). Here the CDR3 DNA reads TGTGCCAGCAGCCCTCGGACTAGCACCGGTAAAGAGACCCAGTACTTC. Translated, it gives CASSPRTSTGKETQYF.

V and J are TRBV7-2 and TRBJ1-3; D might be TRBD1 (5 bases). The CDR3 has 15 amino acids. Trimming shortened V by 7 bases and J by 0 bases, and 13 bases separated the two germline ends. Germline CDR1 reads SGHTA; CDR2 reads FQGNSA. This CDR3 reads CASTPGSSSGNTIYF. The DNA for the CDR3 is TGTGCCAGCACCCCAGGGTCGAGCTCTGGAAACACCATATATTTT. Full variable domain (outside the CDR3, taken from reference TRBV7-2 and TRBJ1-3): GAGVSQSPSNKVTEKGKDVELRCDPISGHTALYWYRQSLGQGLEFLIYFQGNSAPDKSGLPSDRFSAERTGGSVSTLTIQRTQQEDSAVYLCASTPGSSSGNTIYFGEGSWLTVV.

The chain joins TRBV12-5 to TRBJ1-2; D is unclear. V was clipped by 4 bases and J by 3 bases, with 15 bases between them. This CDR3 comprises 15 residues. Germline assignment: CDR1 LGHNT and CDR2 FRNRAP. Here the CDR3 DNA reads TGTGCTAGTGGTTCGATAAGCGCAGCCCACTATGGCTACACCTTC. Residues: CASGSISAAHYGYTF. The entire variable domain, with the rest obtained from reference TRBV12-5 and TRBJ1-2, is as follows: DARVTQTPRHKVTEMGQEVTMRCQPILGHNTVFWYRQTMMQGLELLAYFRNRAPLDDSGMPKDRFSAEMPDATLATLKIQPSEPRDSAVYFCASGSISAAHYGYTFGSGTRLTVV.

The V call is TRBV5-1, the J call TRBJ1-4; TRBD1 is a possible D gene (5 bases). The CDR3 consists of 13 residues. The germline V gene encodes CDR1 SGHRS and CDR2 YFSETQ. The V and J ends lost 5 bases and 2 bases respectively, with 7 bases between them. The CDR3 DNA reads as TGCGCCAGCAGGGCAGGGACTAATGAAAAACTGTTTTTT. Its translation: CASRAGTNEKLFF.

This clone was counted once. CDR3 bases: TGTGCCAGCGCCGGGACAGTCTACAATGAGCAGTTCTTC. As protein: CASAGTVYNEQFF. The chain links TRBV25-1 to TRBJ2-1; 7 bases agree with TRBD1. Germline CDR1 and CDR2: MGHDK and SYGVNS. With V trimmed by 8 bases and J by 3 bases, 4 bases remained unmatched. This CDR3 spans 13 amino acids.

The J gene is TRBJ2-7, the V gene TRBV2, with 9 bases matching TRBD2. Germline V lookup: CDR1 SNHLY, CDR2 FYNNEI. The V segment lost 1 base and the J segment 2 bases; nucleotides outside the gene matches: 3. The CDR3 consists of 15 residues. CDR3 in DNA: TGTGCCAGCAGTGAAGAGGGCGGGAGGGCCTACGAGCAGTACTTC. Its translation: CASSEEGGRAYEQYF.

The chain employs TRBV6-1 and TRBJ1-2; no clear D gene. Trimming pared 3 bases from V and 5 bases from J, leaving 4 bases between. This CDR3 is 11 amino acids long. Germline CDR1 is MNHNS and CDR2 is SASEGT. The CDR3 region is CASSDSYGYTF. In DNA, the CDR3 is TGTGCCAGCAGTGATTCATATGGCTACACCTTC.

This clone was observed once. The chain has TRBV6-1 and TRBJ1-2; possible D gene TRBD1, 5 bases. CDR3 length: 16 residues. Trimming cost V 5 bases and J 7 bases, with 23 bases left between them. Germline V gene lookup returns CDR1 MNHNS and CDR2 SASEGT. The chain's CDR3 is CASSQGFGGNLGGYTF. In DNA form, the CDR3 reads TGTGCCAGCAGTCAAGGGTTCGGGGGGAACTTAGGTGGCTACACCTTC.

The rearrangement joins TRBV6-5 to TRBJ1-3; 7 bases align to TRBD1. Germline CDR1 is MNHEY and CDR2 is SVGAGI. The CDR3 loop spans 14 amino acids. V shed 10 bases, J shed 3 bases, and the junction held 9 bases outside the gene matches. The DNA for the CDR3 is TGTGCCACTTCATTGACAGGGAGTGGAAACACCATATATTTT. Amino acids: CATSLTGSGNTIYF.

This clone was picked up a small number of times. The chain carries TRBV14 and TRBJ1-6; 10 positions agree with TRBD1. The germline V gene encodes CDR1 SGHDN and CDR2 FVKESK. The CDR3 runs to 16 residues. The V gene end was trimmed by 4 bases and the J gene end by 9 bases; junction bases not matched to a gene: 9. The CDR3 DNA sequence: TGTGCCAGCAGCCGGGACAGGGGCGTTTTTGGTTCACCCCTCCACTTT. Its translation is CASSRDRGVFGSPLHF.

The V call is TRBV12-1, the J call TRBJ2-1; the DNA was not compared with TRBD1, the D call given in the table. TRBV12-1 is a pseudogene locus. The CDR3 length is 19 residues. The CDR3 region has the DNA TGTGCCAGCAGCCTACCGGGACAGGGGCCGCGGATACCTTACAATGAGCAGTTCTTC. Amino acid sequence: CASSLPGQGPRIPYNEQFF.

In this sample, this clone turned up once. V and J are TRBV4-2 and TRBJ1-4; D unclear. The V gene's germline CDR1 is LGHNA and CDR2 YNFKEQ. Trimming shortened V by 4 bases and J by 8 bases, and 17 bases separated the two germline ends. The CDR3 is 15 amino acids. The CDR3 nucleotides read TGTGCCAGCAGCCGAAGTGACAAAGGTGGCGAAAAACTGTTTTTT. It codes for CASSRSDKGGEKLFF.

This chain joins TRBV5-1 and TRBJ1-6; the D is unclear. Trimming took 0 bases from V and 0 from J, leaving 4 bases between them. In germline, CDR1 is SGHRS, CDR2 YFSETQ. This CDR3 is built from 15 residues. The CDR3: CASSLDGSYNSPLHF. The CDR3 bases are TGCGCCAGCAGCTTGGACGGCTCCTATAATTCACCCCTCCACTTT.

The V gene is TRBV3-1 (or the pseudogene TRBV3-2), the J gene TRBJ2-1; tentatively, D is TRBD2 (5 bases). The CDR3 totals 15 residues. Trimming pared 1 base from V and 8 bases from J, leaving 15 bases between. Germline CDR1 and CDR2: LGHDT and YNNKEL (reference sequence). The CDR3 here is CASSQALAGGYEQFF. The CDR3 bases are TGTGCCAGCAGCCAAGCCCTAGCCGGCGGATATGAGCAGTTCTTC.